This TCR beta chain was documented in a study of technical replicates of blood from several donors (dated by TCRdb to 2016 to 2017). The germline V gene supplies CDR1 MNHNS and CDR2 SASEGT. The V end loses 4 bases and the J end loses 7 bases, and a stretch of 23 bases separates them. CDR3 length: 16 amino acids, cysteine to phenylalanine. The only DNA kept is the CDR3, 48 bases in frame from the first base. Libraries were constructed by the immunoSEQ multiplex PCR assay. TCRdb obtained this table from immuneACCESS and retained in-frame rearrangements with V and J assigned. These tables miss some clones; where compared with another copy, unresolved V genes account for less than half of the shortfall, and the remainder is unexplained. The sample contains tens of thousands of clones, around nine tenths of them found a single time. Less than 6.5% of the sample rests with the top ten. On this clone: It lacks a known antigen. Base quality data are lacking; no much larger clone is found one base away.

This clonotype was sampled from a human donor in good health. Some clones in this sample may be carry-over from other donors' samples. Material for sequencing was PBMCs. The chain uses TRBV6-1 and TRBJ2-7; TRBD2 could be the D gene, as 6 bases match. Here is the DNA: TGTGCCAGCAGTGCCGTCTCGGTAGCGGTTGGGGGGGAGCAGTACTTC. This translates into CASSAVSVAVGGEQYF.